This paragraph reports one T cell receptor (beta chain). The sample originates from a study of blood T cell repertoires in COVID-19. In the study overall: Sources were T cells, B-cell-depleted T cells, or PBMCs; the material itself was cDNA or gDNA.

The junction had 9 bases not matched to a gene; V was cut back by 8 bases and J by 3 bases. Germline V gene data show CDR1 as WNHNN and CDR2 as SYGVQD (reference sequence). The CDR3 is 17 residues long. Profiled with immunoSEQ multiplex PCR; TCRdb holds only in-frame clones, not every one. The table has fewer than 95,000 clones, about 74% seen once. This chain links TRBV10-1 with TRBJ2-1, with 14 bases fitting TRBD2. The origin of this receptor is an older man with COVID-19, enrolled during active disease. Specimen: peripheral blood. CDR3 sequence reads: CASLTGTSGRGYNEQFF. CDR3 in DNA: TGCGCCAGCTTAACCGGGACTAGCGGGAGAGGCTACAATGAGCAGTTCTTC.